The 13 T cell receptor beta chains listed next were all sequenced from one sample in a study of blood T cell repertoires in COVID-19. The assay was immunoSEQ multiplex PCR, and TCRdb's table has in-frame clones only and misses some. The sample holds 110,000 to 150,000 clones, 85% to 90% seen once. Sequenced: peripheral blood. The receptors were sampled from a woman in her thirties or forties with acute or convalescent COVID-19.

The chain links TRBV2 to TRBJ2-5; a possible D gene is TRBD2 (5 bases). The CDR3 consists of 13 residues. V lost 6 bases to trimming and J lost 4 bases, with 12 bases between them. Looked up from germline, CDR1 is SNHLY and CDR2 is FYNNEI. This CDR3 is CASRATSGETQYF. The DNA of the CDR3 is TGTGCCAGCAGGGCCACTAGTGGAGAGACCCAGTACTTC.

V usage is TRBV7-3 and J usage is TRBJ2-1; TRBD2 agrees at 12 bases. From germline, CDR1 is SGHTA and CDR2 FQGTGA. The CDR3 is 15 amino acids. J lost 8 bases, V lost 5 bases, and 7 bases had no gene match. CDR3 amino acids: CASSPQGLAGDEQFF. CDR3 sequence (DNA): TGTGCCAGCAGCCCCCAGGGACTAGCGGGCGATGAGCAGTTCTTC.

The chain couples TRBV19 to TRBJ1-3; TRBD1 matches at 7 bases. J gave up 0 bases and V 5 bases, and 7 bases lay outside the gene matches. CDR1 and CDR2 (germline): LNHDA, SQIVND (reference sequence). The CDR3 has 16 amino acids. The CDR3 protein is CASSLGQLSSGNTIYF. Written as DNA, the CDR3 is TGTGCCAGTAGTTTGGGACAGCTAAGCTCTGGAAACACCATATATTTT.

The rearrangement joins TRBV4-3 to TRBJ1-6; a weak D match, TRBD1 (5 bases). The CDR3 extends over 13 amino acids. V was pared by 4 bases and J by 8 bases, with 9 bases between. Germline-derived CDR1 and CDR2 are LGHNA and YSLEER. The chain's CDR3 is CASSPRGDSPLHF. The CDR3 DNA sequence: TGCGCCAGCAGCCCCCGGGGGGATTCACCCCTCCACTTT.

The chain links TRBV7-2 to TRBJ1-1; D ambiguous. CDR1 is SGHTA and CDR2 is FQGNSA in the germline V gene. The ends were cut back, 6 bases at V and 3 bases at J, with 11 bases in the middle. The CDR3 has 13 amino acids. The CDR3 loop is CASSKPGYTEAFF. The CDR3 DNA follows: TGTGCCAGCAGTAAACCAGGCTACACTGAAGCTTTCTTT. The variable domain in full, with the rest retrieved from reference TRBV7-2 and TRBJ1-1, is GAGVSQSPSNKVTEKGKDVELRCDPISGHTALYWYRQSLGQGLEFLIYFQGNSAPDKSGLPSDRFSAERTGGSVSTLTIQRTQQEDSAVYLCASSKPGYTEAFFGQGTRLTVV.

The chain has TRBV5-6 and TRBJ1-1, with TRBD1 matching 7 bases. Germline V gene sequence: CDR1 SGHDT, CDR2 YYEEEE. Trimming took 1 base from V and 4 from J; bases not matched to a gene: 7. The CDR3 is 15 residues long. The CDR3 nucleotides are TGTGCCAGCAGCTTGAAGACAGGGTGGTTCACTGAAGCTTTCTTT. It codes for CASSLKTGWFTEAFF.

This clone is a singleton in its sample. The V gene is TRBV3-1 (or the pseudogene TRBV3-2), the J gene TRBJ2-1, with D perhaps TRBD1 (7 bases). The length of the CDR3 is 16 residues. The V end lost 8 bases, the J end lost 6 bases, and 23 bases lay between the germline ends. In germline, CDR1 is LGHDT, CDR2 YNNKEL (reference sequence). CDR3 bases: TGTGCCAGCGCCCCACTCAGGGGGAGGCAGTCCAATGAGCAGTTCTTC. This translates into CASAPLRGRQSNEQFF.

The genes are TRBV27 and TRBJ1-1, with D maybe TRBD1 (5 bases). V was shortened by 7 bases and J by 0 bases, with 9 bases between the two germline ends. The CDR3 covers 13 residues. CDR1 MNHEY and CDR2 SMNVEV come from the germline V gene (reference sequence). The DNA of the CDR3 is TGTGCCAGCAATACAGGCTTGAACACTGAAGCTTTCTTT. Amino acid sequence: CASNTGLNTEAFF.

J is TRBJ1-3 and V is TRBV10-3; D ambiguous. V was clipped by 8 bases and J by 0 bases, with 8 bases between them. This CDR3 region has 13 residues. Per the germline V gene, CDR1 is ENHRY and CDR2 is SYGVKD. The CDR3 region has the DNA TGTGCCATCGGTGTCCTCTCTGGAAACACCATATATTTT. Translating it yields CAIGVLSGNTIYF.

The rearrangement uses TRBV10-3 and TRBJ1-2, with D maybe TRBD1 (5 bases). V was shortened by 0 bases and J by 8 bases, with 13 bases between the two germline ends. Germline V lookup: CDR1 ENHRY, CDR2 SYGVKD. This CDR3 is 14 amino acids long. CDR3 in amino acids: CAISESPGLYGYTF. CDR3 bases: TGTGCCATCAGTGAGTCACCAGGGTTGTACGGCTACACCTTC.

This clone was observed a single time. The V call is TRBV4-3, the J call TRBJ2-3; 7 bases align to TRBD2. The CDR3 consists of 17 residues. CDR1 is LGHNA and CDR2 is YSLEER in the germline V gene. With V trimmed by 0 bases and J by 2 bases, 8 bases remained unmatched. CDR3 sequence: CASSQDRRLASTDTQYF. CDR3 nucleotides: TGCGCCAGCAGCCAAGATAGACGACTAGCTTCCACAGATACGCAGTATTTT.

This clone was counted a single time. This chain connects TRBV18 to TRBJ2-3; maybe TRBD2 (6 bases). CDR1 and CDR2 (germline): KGHSH, LQKENI. V lost 2 bases, J lost 6 bases, and 18 bases lay in between. The CDR3 has 16 residues. The CDR3 sequence is CASSPVPSAFRDTQYF. In nucleotides, the CDR3 is TGTGCCAGCTCACCAGTTCCTAGCGCCTTTAGGGATACGCAGTATTTT.

The CDR3 region is CASSLMGGGTYNEQFF. Here the CDR3 DNA reads TGTGCCAGCAGCTTAATGGGCGGGGGCACTTACAATGAGCAGTTCTTC. V gene TRBV11-2 combines with J gene TRBJ2-1, with D perhaps matching TRBD2 (7 bases). The germline gives CDR1 SGHAT, CDR2 FQNNGV. The CDR3 loop spans 16 amino acids. V gave up 2 bases and J gave up 4 bases, with 15 bases separating them.